Listed below are T cell receptor beta chains from one sample, sequenced in a study of T cells after yellow fever vaccination. TCRdb redid the calling of the 5' RACE reads with MiXCR, one entry per CDR3 protein. This sample yields tens of thousands of distinct CDR3 sequences, of which 3.4% are seen a single time; about 0.98% belongs to the top ten. Here the sequenced sample was PBMCs, either bulk or a sorted T-cell subset (CD4+, CD8+, memory, or dextramer-sorted; not recorded which), taken 45 days after the first yellow fever vaccination. The receptor set was obtained from a man aged 18 to 29 who received the YFV17D yellow fever vaccine. The CDR3 runs from the conserved cysteine through the conserved F or W. D genes are given only for firm matches. Clone size is shown for a subset of rows, as once, few, many or a class of expanded clone.

DNA,CDR3,D,size,V,J
TGCGCCAGCAGCATTCGGCTAGCGGGGGGAGGAGATACGCAGTATTTT,CASSIRLAGGGDTQYF,TRBD2,many,TRBV4-3,TRBJ2-3
TGCAGTGCCTTTTTACAGGGCACGAACACTGAAGCTTTCTTT,CSAFLQGTNTEAFF,-,many,TRBV20-1,TRBJ1-1
TGCGCCAGCAGCTCCGGACTAGCAAAGACCCAGTACTTC,CASSSGLAKTQYF,TRBD2,many,TRBV4-3,TRBJ2-5
TGTGCCAGCAGCTCTCTTCAGGGGTTTAGTGGCTACACCTTC,CASSSLQGFSGYTF,-,many,TRBV6-5,TRBJ1-2
TGTGCCAGCAGCCTACAGGGGTTTACAGATACGCAGTATTTT,CASSLQGFTDTQYF,TRBD1,many,TRBV11-2,TRBJ2-3
TGTGCCAGCAGCCAAGAAAGGCCCAATGAGCAGTTCTTC,CASSQERPNEQFF,-,many,TRBV4-2,TRBJ2-1
TGTGCCAGCAGGGGATGGGTGATGGAGGAAAAACTGTTTTTT,CASRGWVMEEKLFF,-,many,TRBV12-3/TRBV12-4,TRBJ1-4
TGCGCCAGCAGCTTAGGAGGGACTTACGAAGAGACCCAGTACTTC,CASSLGGTYEETQYF,-,many,TRBV5-1,TRBJ2-5
TGTGCCAGCAGCGTAGGGGGGACAGGGAGCACAGATACGCAGTATTTT,CASSVGGTGSTDTQYF,TRBD1,many,TRBV9,TRBJ2-3
TGTGCCATCAGTGAGCGGGGACAGGGAAACGCTGAAGCTTTCTTT,CAISERGQGNAEAFF,TRBD1,many,TRBV10-3,TRBJ1-1
TGTGCCAGCAGTTTGGGTCTTACTAACTATGGCTACACCTTC,CASSLGLTNYGYTF,-,many,TRBV28,TRBJ1-2
TGTGCCAGCAGCCTGAGCGGGGCCCGCACAGATACGCAGTATTTT,CASSLSGARTDTQYF,TRBD2,many,TRBV11-2,TRBJ2-3
TGTGCCAGCAGCTTAGCCGGGACAGGGGTCTATGGCTACACCTTC,CASSLAGTGVYGYTF,TRBD1,many,TRBV7-2,TRBJ1-2
TGCGCCAGCAGCTTGGGATCGGGACAGGGAGTGCACTATGGCTACACCTTC,CASSLGSGQGVHYGYTF,TRBD1,many,TRBV5-1,TRBJ1-2
TGCGCCAGCAGCCAAGAAGCTACCTGGACAGGGGGAAATGAAAAACTGTTTTTT,CASSQEATWTGGNEKLFF,TRBD1,many,TRBV4-3,TRBJ1-4
TGTGCCAGCCAGGAGGACAGGGTAGGCAATCAGCCCCAGCATTTT,CASQEDRVGNQPQHF,TRBD1,many,TRBV2,TRBJ1-5
TGTGCCAGCAGCTTAGGACAGGAGAACACTGAAGCTTTCTTT,CASSLGQENTEAFF,TRBD1,many,TRBV7-3,TRBJ1-1
TGTGCCAGCAGCTTAAACACAGGGACATATTATAACTATGGCTACACCTTC,CASSLNTGTYYNYGYTF,-,many,TRBV7-2,TRBJ1-2
TGTGCCACCACCTACAAGCCATACAATGAGCAGTTCTTC,CATTYKPYNEQFF,-,many,TRBV15,TRBJ2-1
TGTGCCAGCAGTGACGCGACCGAACACAATCAGCCCCAGCATTTT,CASSDATEHNQPQHF,-,many,TRBV25-1,TRBJ1-5
TGCGCCAGCAGCCGCCCAGTAGCGGGGCACACCGGGGAGCTGTTTTTT,CASSRPVAGHTGELFF,TRBD2,many,TRBV5-1,TRBJ2-2
TGCGCCAGCAGTTTAGGGACGGAGCAGCCCCAGCATTTT,CASSLGTEQPQHF,-,many,TRBV5-1,TRBJ1-5
TGCGCCAGCAGCTGGGACGGGACAGGTGGAAGCACAGATACGCAGTATTTT,CASSWDGTGGSTDTQYF,TRBD1,many,TRBV5-1,TRBJ2-3
TGTGCCAGCAGAGATAACAGGGATTCACCCCTCCACTTT,CASRDNRDSPLHF,-,many,TRBV2,TRBJ1-6
TGCAGTGCAACCCCAGGAGTTAGCAATCAGCCCCAGCATTTT,CSATPGVSNQPQHF,-,-,TRBV20-1,TRBJ1-5
TGTGCCAGCAGTGCCCTCAGGACTGCGAACACCGGGGAGCTGTTTTTT,CASSALRTANTGELFF,-,many,TRBV2,TRBJ2-2
TGTGCCATCAGTGACCAGGACAGCCGTGTCTATGGCTACACCTTC,CAISDQDSRVYGYTF,-,many,TRBV10-3,TRBJ1-2
TGTGCCAGCAGCTTCGGGACTAGCGTCTTGATCTCCCAGTTCTTC,CASSFGTSVLISQFF,TRBD2,medium-sized,TRBV7-8,TRBJ2-1
TGTGCCAGCAGGCCGGGTGGGGGCATGGGTGGCTACACCTTC,CASRPGGGMGGYTF,-,many,TRBV12-3/TRBV12-4,TRBJ1-2
TGCGCCAGCAGTGGAGGTTCAACCTACGAGCAGTACTTC,CASSGGSTYEQYF,-,many,TRBV5-1,TRBJ2-7
TGCAGCGTCGGACAGCCCTCTGGAAACACCATATATTTT,CSVGQPSGNTIYF,-,-,TRBV29-1,TRBJ1-3
TGTGCCACCAGCGTCTTCGGACAGGAGCTGGATGGCTACACCTTC,CATSVFGQELDGYTF,TRBD1,many,TRBV15,TRBJ1-2
TGTGCCAGCAGCGTTAGCCAGAGCAATGAGCAGTTCTTC,CASSVSQSNEQFF,-,-,TRBV7-3,TRBJ2-1
TGTGCCACCAGTCCGGGACAGAGCTCCTACAATGAGCAGTTCTTC,CATSPGQSSYNEQFF,TRBD1,many,TRBV24-1,TRBJ2-1
TGCGCCAGCAGCCAGCGGGGGGGGACAGGGAATGAGCAGTTCTTC,CASSQRGGTGNEQFF,-,medium-sized,TRBV5-1,TRBJ2-1
TGCGCCAGCAGCTTGCAGGGGCGGGTCTTTGGGGCCAACGTCCTGACTTTC,CASSLQGRVFGANVLTF,-,many,TRBV5-1,TRBJ2-6
TGTGCCAGCAGCCAGATGCTGACCGGTTCTAGCACAGATACGCAGTATTTT,CASSQMLTGSSTDTQYF,-,many,TRBV5-6,TRBJ2-3
TGCGCCAGCAGCCAAGAGGGGGGGCGAGGGGACTACACCTTC,CASSQEGGRGDYTF,-,many,TRBV4-3,TRBJ1-2
TGTGCCAGCAGCCTGGCGACAGGCCCGGGCGAGCAGTACTTC,CASSLATGPGEQYF,-,many,TRBV7-2,TRBJ2-7
TGCAGTGCTAGGGGACCTGGAAACACCATATATTTT,CSARGPGNTIYF,-,many,TRBV20-1,TRBJ1-3
TGTGCCAGCAGCTCGCAACCGGGACAGGGAATTGGAGAGACCCAGTACTTC,CASSSQPGQGIGETQYF,TRBD1,many,TRBV5-5,TRBJ2-5
TGCAGTGCTCGTCAGATGGCAAGCTCCTACAATGAGCAGTTCTTC,CSARQMASSYNEQFF,-,many,TRBV20-1,TRBJ2-1
TGTGCCAGCAGTTTAGGTGTTCCAGAGCCCCAGCATTTT,CASSLGVPEPQHF,-,many,TRBV27,TRBJ1-5
TGTGCCAGCAGCCCTTGGGAGACCCAGTACTTC,CASSPWETQYF,-,many,TRBV7-2,TRBJ2-5
TGTGCCATCAGTCGCCTAGCGGGGGCTGGAAACACCATATATTTT,CAISRLAGAGNTIYF,-,many,TRBV10-3,TRBJ1-3